These 21 T cell receptor beta chains were sequenced from one sample in a study of cytomegalovirus exposure and HLA in healthy donors. Primers: 60 Vbeta forward and 13 Jbeta reverse. The table came from immunoSEQ multiplex PCR; TCRdb's copy has only in-frame clones and leaves some out. The sample records approximately 190,000 clones, roughly 80% being singletons. The sequencing input was PBMCs. All receptors come from a man aged 40-49 years in good health and CMV-seropositive.

This chain joins TRBV9 and TRBJ1-2; the D is unclear. Trimming left V 2 bases short and J 2 bases short, with 7 bases between. The CDR3 covers 13 residues. Germline CDR1 SGDLS, CDR2 YYNGEE. This chain's CDR3 is CASSVVQNYGYTF. The CDR3 region has the DNA TGTGCCAGCAGCGTTGTCCAAAACTATGGCTACACCTTC. The full variable domain, completed using reference TRBV9 and TRBJ1-2, is DSGVTQTPKHLITATGQRVTLRCSPRSGDLSVYWYQQSLDQGLQFLIQYYNGEERAKGNILERFSAQQFPDLHSELNLSSLELGDSALYFCASSVVQNYGYTFGSGTRLTVV.

V is TRBV5-5 and J is TRBJ1-5; D ambiguous. This CDR3 comprises 16 residues. The germline CDR1 and CDR2 sequences are SGHKS and YYEKEE (reference sequence). Trimming took off 4 bases at V and 2 bases at J, with 16 bases between the two ends. The CDR3 region is CASSLLAVEGNQPQHF. Written as DNA, the CDR3 is TGTGCCAGCAGCCTCCTCGCGGTTGAGGGCAATCAGCCCCAGCATTTT.

This chain links TRBV5-8 with TRBJ1-5; tentative D call: TRBD1 (6 bases). With 6 bases removed from V and 4 bases from J, the gap between germline ends came to 11 bases. CDR3 length: 13 amino acids. CDR1 and CDR2 (germline): SGHTS, YDEGEE. CDR3 bases: TGTGCCAGCACGACAGGTCTGAATCAGCCCCAGCATTTT. Its translation: CASTTGLNQPQHF.

The rearrangement links TRBV5-1 to TRBJ1-4, with D possibly being TRBD1 (5 bases). This CDR3 contains 15 residues. V lost 4 bases, J lost 0 bases, and 10 bases lay in between. Germline V lookup: CDR1 SGHRS, CDR2 YFSETQ. The CDR3 loop is CASSPGGATNEKLFF. As DNA, the CDR3 is TGCGCCAGCAGCCCTGGGGGGGCAACTAATGAAAAACTGTTTTTT.

This clone appeared a few times. The rearrangement links TRBV9 to TRBJ2-1; 9 bases align to TRBD2. Germline-derived CDR1 and CDR2 are SGDLS and YYNGEE. After removal of 4 bases from V and 5 bases from J, the junction contained 13 bases not matched to a gene. The length of the CDR3 is 17 residues. For the CDR3, the DNA is TGTGCCAGCAGCCCCGACGGCGGGACTAGCAGGAACAATGAGCAGTTCTTC. Translated: CASSPDGGTSRNNEQFF.

The chain carries TRBV27 and TRBJ2-3; TRBD2 aligns across 12 bases. The germline V gene has CDR1 MNHEY and CDR2 SMNVEV (reference sequence). The V segment lost 5 bases and the J segment 4 bases; nucleotides outside the gene matches: 7. The length of the CDR3 is 16 residues. The CDR3 DNA follows: TGTGCCAGCAGTCGACGACTAGCGGGAGTCCCAGATACGCAGTATTTT. Amino acid sequence: CASSRRLAGVPDTQYF.

This sequence joins TRBV10-3 and TRBJ2-2; maybe TRBD2 (6 bases). Germline V lookup: CDR1 ENHRY, CDR2 SYGVKD. The V gene lost 8 bases and the J gene lost 0 bases, with 10 bases spanning the gap. CDR3 length equals 14 residues. CDR3 region: CAIFGGANTGELFF. DNA of the CDR3: TGTGCCATCTTCGGCGGGGCGAACACCGGGGAGCTGTTTTTT.

This clone was counted a few times. The genes are TRBV4-3 and TRBJ1-5; unclear D gene. Trimming took off 0 bases at V and 6 bases at J, with 18 bases between the two ends. The germline gives CDR1 LGHNA, CDR2 YSLEER. The CDR3 consists of 17 residues. The CDR3 spells CASSQDAAGYGVQPQHF. CDR3 nucleotide sequence: TGCGCCAGCAGCCAAGATGCGGCCGGGTATGGTGTTCAGCCCCAGCATTTT.

The V and J genes are TRBV6-5 and TRBJ1-2; 7 nucleotides line up with TRBD1. This CDR3 has 14 amino acids. The trim removed 5 bases at V and 1 base at J, leaving 4 bases unmatched. CDR1 is MNHEY, CDR2 SVGAGI, per germline. The CDR3 here is CASSSRDSNYGYTF. In DNA form, the CDR3 reads TGTGCCAGCAGTAGTCGGGACAGTAACTATGGCTACACCTTC.

The V call is TRBV19, the J call TRBJ1-5; a weak D match, TRBD1 (6 bases). Germline CDR1 is LNHDA and CDR2 is SQIVND (reference sequence). The CDR3 runs 14 residues. V lost 3 bases and J lost 7, with 13 bases in between. The CDR3 is CASSMGGARQPQHF. In DNA form, the CDR3 reads TGTGCCAGTAGTATGGGGGGGGCTAGACAGCCCCAGCATTTT.

The chain uses TRBV7-2 and TRBJ2-2; 10 nucleotides match TRBD2. The CDR3 is 17 residues long. V trimming: 1 base; J trimming: 1 base; junction bases outside the gene matches: 3. The germline V gene encodes CDR1 SGHTA and CDR2 FQGNSA. CDR3 in amino acids: CASSLVASGGNTGELFF. CDR3 sequence (DNA): TGTGCCAGCAGCTTAGTAGCTAGCGGGGGGAACACCGGGGAGCTGTTTTTT.

The chain couples TRBV6-5 to TRBJ2-5, with D tentatively TRBD2 (6 bases). V lost 7 bases, J lost 5 bases, and 11 bases lay in between. Germline-derived CDR1 and CDR2 are MNHEY and SVGAGI. The CDR3 is made up of 12 amino acids. CDR3: CASKGLAETQYF. CDR3 coding DNA: TGTGCCAGCAAAGGGCTAGCGGAGACCCAGTACTTC.

This sequence joins TRBV29-1 and TRBJ1-1; tentatively, D is TRBD1 (5 bases). This CDR3 spans 14 amino acids. Trimming took off 6 bases at V and 1 base at J, with 15 bases between the two ends. Germline V gives CDR1 SQVTM, CDR2 ANQGSEA. CDR3 sequence reads: CSVAPRQGNTEAFF. As DNA, the CDR3 is TGCAGCGTCGCTCCCCGCCAGGGGAACACTGAAGCTTTCTTT. The variable domain in full, with the rest retrieved from reference TRBV29-1 and TRBJ1-1, is SAVISQKPSRDICQRGTSLTIQCQVDSQVTMMFWYRQQPGQSLTLIATANQGSEATYESGFVIDKFPISRPNLTFSTLTVSNMSPEDSSIYLCSVAPRQGNTEAFFGQGTRLTVV.

The chain carries TRBV5-5 and TRBJ1-1; D not certain. Looked up from germline, CDR1 is SGHKS and CDR2 is YYEKEE (reference sequence). The CDR3 is 14 residues long. Trimming pared 2 bases from V and 8 bases from J, leaving 16 bases between. CDR3 loop: CASSFFLAGREAFF. The CDR3 region has the DNA TGTGCCAGCAGCTTCTTCCTGGCGGGCAGGGAAGCTTTCTTT.

V gene TRBV7-8 combines with J gene TRBJ2-4, with TRBD2 matching over 8 bases. The CDR3 covers 16 residues. V dropped 5 bases and J dropped 7; count of bases not matched to a gene: 13. CDR1 and CDR2 (germline): SGHVS, FQNEAQ. The CDR3 spells CASSRDPSGGWNIQYF. CDR3 DNA: TGTGCCAGCAGCCGTGACCCAAGCGGGGGTTGGAACATTCAGTACTTC.

The chain links TRBV5-1 to TRBJ1-2; the match to TRBD1 covers 8 bases. In germline, CDR1 is SGHRS, CDR2 YFSETQ. The trim removed 0 bases at V and 8 bases at J, leaving 6 bases unmatched. This CDR3 is built from 14 residues. The CDR3 region is CASSLDGQGRGYTF. The CDR3 DNA follows: TGCGCCAGCAGCTTGGATGGACAGGGTAGGGGCTACACCTTC.

The chain's CDR3 is CARTVGDGTGVTEAFF. The DNA of the CDR3 is TGTGCCCGGACCGTTGGGGACGGAACAGGGGTAACTGAAGCTTTCTTT. The chain carries TRBV30 and TRBJ1-1, with 7 bases aligning to TRBD1. The CDR3 runs 16 residues. Germline V gives CDR1 GTSNPN, CDR2 SVGIG (reference sequence). Trimming cost V 8 bases and J 5 bases; bases outside gene matches: 20.

This clone showed up just a few times. This sequence joins TRBV5-6 and TRBJ1-2; 7 bases map to TRBD1. There are 14 residues in the CDR3. Germline V gene sequence: CDR1 SGHDT, CDR2 YYEEEE. V lost 5 bases to trimming and J lost 4 bases; unmatched junction nucleotides: 8. CDR3 nucleotides: TGTGCCAGCAGTCCGGCGGGGACAGTCTATGGCTACACCTTC. It codes for CASSPAGTVYGYTF.

The V call is TRBV15, the J call TRBJ1-4; D is possibly TRBD1 (6 bases). The CDR3 has 16 amino acids. Germline CDR1 reads LNHNV; CDR2 reads YYDKDF (reference sequence). Trimming took off 0 bases at V and 3 bases at J, with 11 bases between the two ends. The CDR3 sequence is CATSRDPQGSNEKLFF. CDR3 in DNA: TGTGCCACCAGCAGAGACCCACAGGGATCTAATGAAAAACTGTTTTTT.

The chain links TRBV2 to TRBJ1-5; D is undetermined. V was clipped by 8 bases and J by 0 bases, with 14 bases between them. The CDR3 covers 15 residues. CDR1 SNHLY and CDR2 FYNNEI come from the germline V gene. CDR3 amino acids: CASRWGVSSNQPQHF. Here the CDR3 DNA reads TGTGCCAGCCGGTGGGGAGTTAGTAGCAATCAGCCCCAGCATTTT.

V gene TRBV27 combines with J gene TRBJ1-1, with a possible D match to TRBD1 (5 bases). This CDR3 contains 14 residues. Germline CDR1 reads MNHEY; CDR2 reads SMNVEV (reference sequence). V was shortened by 3 bases and J by 4 bases, with 12 bases between the two germline ends. The DNA for the CDR3 is TGTGCCAGCAGTTTGTTGGGGAGGGGCACTGAAGCTTTCTTT. Translating it yields CASSLLGRGTEAFF.